The 22 T cell receptor beta chains given below trace back to one sample, sequenced in a study of T cells in Graves' hyperthyroidism and ophthalmopathy. RNA transcripts provided the source from which TCR beta CDR3 regions were amplified. During a first-round RT-PCR of the TCR CDR3, the HTBI primer set was used. From the multiplex PCR reads, TCRdb called clonotypes with MiXCR, one entry per CDR3 protein. Here the sample spans roughly 380,000 distinct CDR3 sequences, roughly 20% being singletons. The sample comprised blood. The receptors here all came from a woman aged 40 to 50 with Graves' ophthalmopathy.

This clonotype was observed a handful of times. This chain connects TRBV5-1 to TRBJ1-1; no clear D gene. V was cut by 1 base and J by 1 base, with 5 bases left in between. This CDR3 comprises 13 residues. Germline assignment: CDR1 SGHRS and CDR2 YFSETQ. CDR3 DNA: TGCGCCAGCAGCTTGAACAAGAACACTGAAGCTTTCTTT. It is translated as CASSLNKNTEAFF.

This clonotype was observed many times. V usage is TRBV7-2 and J usage is TRBJ1-3; D call uncertain. Between the trimmed V and J ends, which lost 5 bases and 0 bases, there was a span of 5 bases. The germline V gene encodes CDR1 SGHTA and CDR2 FQGNSA. The CDR3 covers 13 residues. CDR3 in amino acids: CASSPYSGNTIYF. In DNA, the CDR3 is TGTGCCAGCAGCCCCTACTCTGGAAACACCATATATTTT.

On this clonotype itself: A much larger clone is a single base away; this may be a read error. The chain has TRBV25-1 and TRBJ2-7; D remains unclear. Germline CDR1 reads MGHDK; CDR2 reads SYGVNS. The CDR3 contains 15 residues. In DNA, the CDR3 is TGTGTCAGCAGTGGGTACCGAGGCTGGGCCTACGAGCAGTACTTC. Protein product: CVSSGYRGWAYEQYF.

In this sample, this clonotype turned up many times. CDR3 sequence reads: CAIQNGLAGGLDEQYF. In nucleotides, the CDR3 is TGTGCCATCCAGAATGGACTAGCGGGAGGGCTGGACGAGCAGTACTTC. The chain is built from TRBV10-3 and TRBJ2-7; 15 positions match TRBD2. This CDR3 comprises 16 residues. Germline V CDR1 and CDR2: ENHRY, SYGVKD. With 8 bases clipped from V and 5 bases from J, the junction kept 10 bases outside the gene matches.

This clonotype came up many times. The V gene is TRBV2, the J gene TRBJ2-3; 8 nucleotides agree with TRBD2. This CDR3 is built from 13 residues. Germline V lookup: CDR1 SNHLY, CDR2 FYNNEI. V lost 7 bases, J lost 4 bases, and 4 bases stayed unmatched. CDR3 amino acids: CASMAGGADTQYF. In DNA form, the CDR3 reads TGTGCCAGCATGGCGGGAGGAGCAGATACGCAGTATTTT. The full variable domain, rest sourced from reference TRBV2 and TRBJ2-3, is EPEVTQTPSHQVTQMGQEVILRCVPISNHLYFYWYRQILGQKVEFLVSFYNNEISEKSEIFDDQFSVERPDGSNFTLKIRSTKLEDSAMYFCASMAGGADTQYFGPGTRLTVL.

This clonotype has only a few counts. Germline and junction disagree at one end, which may indicate a read error. The V and J genes are TRBV12-3 or TRBV12-4 and TRBJ2-5; 9 bases match TRBD2. The CDR3 length is 13 residues. Written as DNA, the CDR3 is TGTGCCAGCAGTCTAGCGGGACACGAGACCCAGTACTTC. This codes for CASSLAGHETQYF.

This chain links TRBV19 with TRBJ2-7; D is unresolved. V dropped 3 bases and J dropped 0 bases, with 12 bases sitting between them. Germline V gives CDR1 LNHDA, CDR2 SQIVND (reference sequence). The CDR3 totals 15 residues. The CDR3 DNA sequence: TGTGCCAGTAGTATCGGGCCCCTGAGCTCCTACGAGCAGTACTTC. Translation gives CASSIGPLSSYEQYF.

In its sample, this clonotype was seen many times. The rearrangement uses TRBV6-5 and TRBJ2-5; 8 bases are a match to TRBD1. The CDR3 loop spans 14 amino acids. J was trimmed by 5 bases and V by 1 base; bases with no gene match: 3. Germline values: CDR1 MNHEY, CDR2 SVGAGI. CDR3 protein: CASSYLGDRETQYF. The CDR3 nucleotides are TGTGCCAGCAGTTACTTGGGGGACAGGGAGACCCAGTACTTC.

This clonotype came up many times. The chain's CDR3 is CASSFGGIYNSPLHF. CDR3 nucleotides: TGTGCCAGCAGTTTCGGGGGAATCTATAATTCACCCCTCCACTTT. The rearrangement uses TRBV27 and TRBJ1-6, with TRBD1 as a possible D gene (5 bases). Germline CDR1 MNHEY, CDR2 SMNVEV (reference sequence). CDR3 length: 15 residues. The V end lost 3 bases, the J end lost 3 bases, and 9 bases lay between the germline ends.

This clonotype was seen a few times. Just one base apart from a much larger clone, this may be a read error. The CDR3 nucleotides read TGCGCCAGCAGCTCTAGCCCCCAGGGTCGTTGGTCCGACGAGCAGTACTTC. The encoded protein is CASSSSPQGRWSDEQYF. The chain combines TRBV5-1 with TRBJ2-7, with D tentatively TRBD1 or TRBD2 (5 bases each). With 3 bases removed from V and 5 bases from J, the gap between germline ends came to 24 bases. Germline CDR1 is SGHRS and CDR2 is YFSETQ. The CDR3 contains 17 residues.

The J gene is TRBJ2-7, the V gene TRBV12-3 or TRBV12-4; D might be TRBD1 or TRBD2, each matching 6 bases. The CDR3 contains 12 residues. Trimming removed 6 bases at V and 6 bases at J, with 12 bases between. CDR3 coding DNA: TGTGCCAGCAGGCGGGACATTTTCGAGCAGTACTTC. Amino acid sequence: CASRRDIFEQYF.

This clonotype was detected many times. The chain couples TRBV4-2 to TRBJ2-5, with D perhaps TRBD2 (5 bases). Looked up from germline, CDR1 is LGHNA and CDR2 is YNFKEQ. This CDR3 comprises 15 residues. Trimming removed 0 bases from V and 1 base from J, with 9 bases in between. This chain's CDR3 is CASSQDGSVQETQYF. CDR3 coding DNA: TGTGCCAGCAGCCAAGATGGGAGCGTCCAAGAGACCCAGTACTTC.

This clonotype was counted ten times or more. The chain has TRBV24-1 and TRBJ2-5; a weak D match, TRBD2 (6 bases). V lost 3 bases and J 5 bases, leaving 21 bases between the germline ends. The CDR3 has 17 amino acids. Germline V gene sequence: CDR1 KGHDR, CDR2 SFDVKD. The CDR3 here is CATSDPRDSGAEETQYF. CDR3 DNA: TGTGCCACCAGTGATCCCAGAGACTCGGGAGCAGAGGAGACCCAGTACTTC.

The CDR3: CASSYGGRHIQYF. CDR3 DNA: TGTGCCAGCAGTTACGGCGGGAGGCACATTCAGTACTTC. The gene calls are TRBV6-2 or TRBV6-3 and TRBJ2-4, with TRBD2 matching over 8 bases. Germline CDR1 MNHEY, CDR2 SVGEGT. This CDR3 is built from 13 residues. J lost 8 bases, V lost 2 bases, and 2 bases had no gene match.

This clonotype was recorded many times. The chain couples TRBV29-1 to TRBJ2-7; D might be TRBD1 or TRBD2, each matching 6 bases. The CDR3 extends over 12 amino acids. Germline CDR1 and CDR2: SQVTM and ANQGSEA. CDR3 sequence (DNA): TGCAGTTGGGGGGCTCCTAAGGGGGAGCAGTACTTC. It specifies CSWGAPKGEQYF.

This chain connects TRBV12-3 or TRBV12-4 to TRBJ2-7; D is uncertain. V dropped 3 bases and J dropped 7 bases, with 13 bases sitting between them. The CDR3 contains 13 residues. CDR3 sequence reads: CASSLSFQEEQYF. The DNA for the CDR3 is TGTGCCAGCAGTTTGTCGTTTCAGGAGGAGCAGTACTTC.

There are many counts of this clonotype. The DNA of the CDR3 is TGTGCCATCGAGAAGGACCGGGGTCACGAGCAGTACTTC. Its translation is CAIEKDRGHEQYF. This chain joins TRBV10-3 and TRBJ2-7, with D tentatively TRBD2 (5 bases). Germline V gene sequence: CDR1 ENHRY, CDR2 SYGVKD. The CDR3 runs to 13 residues. Trimming pared 8 bases from V and 5 bases from J, leaving 16 bases between.

The sample holds many counts of this clonotype. The rearrangement links TRBV27 to TRBJ1-1; a possible D gene is TRBD1 (5 bases). CDR1 MNHEY and CDR2 SMNVEV come from the germline V gene (reference sequence). The germline V and J ends were trimmed by 7 bases and 8 bases, with 20 bases remaining between them. The CDR3 runs 14 residues. This chain's CDR3 is CASIPSTGGAEAFF. The CDR3, as DNA: TGTGCCAGCATTCCTTCGACGGGGGGAGCCGAAGCTTTCTTT.

Many counts were recorded for this clonotype. The chain links TRBV5-8 to TRBJ1-1; D is possibly TRBD1 (6 bases). Trimming took 3 bases from V and 11 from J, leaving 17 bases between them. This CDR3 spans 13 amino acids. Germline V gene data show CDR1 as SGHTS and CDR2 as YDEGEE. The CDR3 nucleotides are TGTGCCAGCAGCTCAGACAGGTCCGGTTCCGCTTTCTTT. Translated: CASSSDRSGSAFF.

This clonotype was counted at least ten times. This chain joins TRBV24-1 and TRBJ2-7; D is ambiguous. V shed 4 bases and J shed 4 bases, with 7 bases lying between them. This CDR3 has 12 amino acids. Germline V CDR1 and CDR2: KGHDR, SFDVKD. The CDR3, as DNA: TGTGCCACCAGTGAAGCCGGATACGAGCAGTACTTC. Encoded protein: CATSEAGYEQYF.

This clonotype was observed many times. The rearrangement uses TRBV6-4 and TRBJ2-1; maybe TRBD2 (6 bases). With 6 bases removed from V and 8 bases from J, the gap between germline ends came to 14 bases. From germline, CDR1 is MRHNA and CDR2 SNTAGT. The CDR3 is made up of 13 amino acids. Written as DNA, the CDR3 is TGTGCCAGCAGCCCTTCGGAGGGCCATGAGCAGTTCTTC. As protein: CASSPSEGHEQFF.

The table lists this clonotype with many counts. The chain couples TRBV5-1 to TRBJ2-2; 8 bases are a match to TRBD1. V trimming: 6 bases; J trimming: 5 bases; junction bases outside the gene matches: 6. The V gene's germline CDR1 is SGHRS and CDR2 YFSETQ. The CDR3 has 14 amino acids. In nucleotides, the CDR3 is TGCGCCAGCATGACAGGGGTTAGGACCGGGGAGCTGTTTTTT. This encodes CASMTGVRTGELFF.